A selection of T cell receptor beta chains follows, all from one sample in a study of shared clonotypes between healthy human individuals. The table came from immunoSEQ multiplex PCR; TCRdb's copy has only in-frame clones and leaves some out. The sample includes about 1 million clones, around 74% seen only once; the top ten take roughly 1.4%. Input material: memory CD4+ T cells sorted from blood. The receptors were sampled from a man younger than 35 in good health. CDR3s include the opening cysteine and the closing phenylalanine or tryptophan. A D gene is named only where the DNA matches it firmly. Clone size appears in some rows only: once, few, many, or a class for an expanded clone.

CDR3 DNA: TGCGCCAGCAGCTTGGCAACTACGACTAGCGGGAGAAATGAGCAGTTCTTC
CDR3 protein: CASSLATTTSGRNEQFF
D gene: TRBD2
J gene: TRBJ2-1
clone size: -
V gene: TRBV5-1

CDR3 DNA: TGTGCCAGCAGCTTAGGACAGGGAGCGGGGGTCACAGATACGCAGTATTTT
CDR3 protein: CASSLGQGAGVTDTQYF
D gene: -
J gene: TRBJ2-3
clone size: -
V gene: TRBV11-3

CDR3 DNA: TGTGCCAGCAGCTCCCGGCCAGATTTTCAGCCCCAGCATTTT
CDR3 protein: CASSSRPDFQPQHF
D gene: -
J gene: TRBJ1-5
clone size: once
V gene: TRBV11-2

CDR3 DNA: TGCGCCAGCAGCGCGACGGGTCCCCAAGAGACCCAGTACTTC
CDR3 protein: CASSATGPQETQYF
D gene: -
J gene: TRBJ2-5
clone size: once
V gene: TRBV5-1

CDR3 DNA: TGCGCCAGCAGCCAAGATTGGAGTGGGCAGAACTATGGCTACACCTTC
CDR3 protein: CASSQDWSGQNYGYTF
D gene: -
J gene: TRBJ1-2
clone size: -
V gene: TRBV4-3

CDR3 DNA: TGTGCCAGCAGCGGGCGTGCAGTCCAATACAATGAGCAGTTCTTC
CDR3 protein: CASSGRAVQYNEQFF
D gene: -
J gene: TRBJ2-1
clone size: -
V gene: TRBV5-5

CDR3 DNA: TGCGCCAGCAGCTTGGAACTGACAGGGGGCGTTTCCAACTATGGCTACACCTTC
CDR3 protein: CASSLELTGGVSNYGYTF
D gene: TRBD1
J gene: TRBJ1-2
clone size: -
V gene: TRBV5-1

CDR3 DNA: TGTGCCAGCAGCTTAGATGAGAGTAATGAGCAGTTCTTC
CDR3 protein: CASSLDESNEQFF
D gene: -
J gene: TRBJ2-1
clone size: -
V gene: TRBV11-3

CDR3 DNA: TGTGCCGGGGGACAGGATAATTCACCCCTCCACTTT
CDR3 protein: CAGGQDNSPLHF
D gene: TRBD1
J gene: TRBJ1-6
clone size: -
V gene: TRBV30

CDR3 DNA: TGTGCCAGCACCGCGAATAGAAACGCCAAAAACATTCAGTACTTC
CDR3 protein: CASTANRNAKNIQYF
D gene: -
J gene: TRBJ2-4
clone size: -
V gene: TRBV6-1

CDR3 DNA: TGTGCCAGCAGCTTGGGACAGGTTCATTCACCCCTCCACTTT
CDR3 protein: CASSLGQVHSPLHF
D gene: TRBD1
J gene: TRBJ1-6
clone size: many
V gene: TRBV7-6

CDR3 DNA: TGCGCCAGCAGCTTGGGACCGAACACCGGGGAGCTGTTTTTT
CDR3 protein: CASSLGPNTGELFF
D gene: -
J gene: TRBJ2-2
clone size: few
V gene: TRBV5-1

CDR3 DNA: TGTGCCTCTCAAGGGGGACAGGGGGCCGCTAGCAATCAGCCCCAGCATTTT
CDR3 protein: CASQGGQGAASNQPQHF
D gene: TRBD1
J gene: TRBJ1-5
clone size: few
V gene: TRBV19

CDR3 DNA: TGCGCCAGCAGCTTGAACTCTTTAGCGGGGGCAGAGACCCAGTACTTC
CDR3 protein: CASSLNSLAGAETQYF
D gene: TRBD2
J gene: TRBJ2-5
clone size: -
V gene: TRBV5-1

CDR3 DNA: TGTGCCAGCAGTCCCCGACAGGGATTCTACAATGAGCAGTTCTTC
CDR3 protein: CASSPRQGFYNEQFF
D gene: TRBD1
J gene: TRBJ2-1
clone size: -
V gene: TRBV28

CDR3 DNA: TGTGCCAGCAGGAGACAGGCCAACACCAACTATGGCTACACCTTC
CDR3 protein: CASRRQANTNYGYTF
D gene: -
J gene: TRBJ1-2
clone size: -
V gene: TRBV6-1

CDR3 DNA: TGCGCCAGCAGCAATTCCGGGACGGGGGTTTCCTACGAGCAGTACTTC
CDR3 protein: CASSNSGTGVSYEQYF
D gene: -
J gene: TRBJ2-7
clone size: -
V gene: TRBV5-1

CDR3 DNA: TGCGCCAGCAGCTTGGAACTAGCGGGGTTTGATGAGCAGTTCTTC
CDR3 protein: CASSLELAGFDEQFF
D gene: TRBD2
J gene: TRBJ2-1
clone size: -
V gene: TRBV5-1

CDR3 DNA: TGTGCCAGCAGAACCAGGGGGGGGACAGATACGCAGTATTTT
CDR3 protein: CASRTRGGTDTQYF
D gene: -
J gene: TRBJ2-3
clone size: many
V gene: TRBV6-1

CDR3 DNA: TGTGCCAGCAGCCCGAGACCACAAGTGGAAACAGATACGCAGTATTTT
CDR3 protein: CASSPRPQVETDTQYF
D gene: -
J gene: TRBJ2-3
clone size: -
V gene: TRBV7-8

CDR3 DNA: TGTGCCATCAGTGAGTTGCATAGCAATCAGCCCCAGCATTTT
CDR3 protein: CAISELHSNQPQHF
D gene: -
J gene: TRBJ1-5
clone size: -
V gene: TRBV10-3

CDR3 DNA: TGTGCCAGCTCACGCGGGGCCTCCTACAATGAGCAGTTCTTC
CDR3 protein: CASSRGASYNEQFF
D gene: -
J gene: TRBJ2-1
clone size: -
V gene: TRBV18

CDR3 DNA: TGTGCCAGCAGTGTACAGGGGGTTGACATTCAGTACTTC
CDR3 protein: CASSVQGVDIQYF
D gene: TRBD1
J gene: TRBJ2-4
clone size: -
V gene: TRBV25-1

CDR3 DNA: TGTGCCAGCAGCCAAAGACTACCAACCGGGACAGGGGGTGTGAGTGAAGCTTTCTTT
CDR3 protein: CASSQRLPTGTGGVSEAFF
D gene: TRBD1
J gene: TRBJ1-1
clone size: -
V gene: TRBV4-2

CDR3 DNA: TGTGCCAGCAGCTCACAGGGGGCAGTTAATTCACCCCTCCACTTT
CDR3 protein: CASSSQGAVNSPLHF
D gene: TRBD1
J gene: TRBJ1-6
clone size: -
V gene: TRBV7-8

CDR3 DNA: TGTGCCAGTAGTTTTGATCGCTCTGGGGCCAACGTCCTGACTTTC
CDR3 protein: CASSFDRSGANVLTF
D gene: -
J gene: TRBJ2-6
clone size: once
V gene: TRBV19

CDR3 DNA: TGTGCCAGCAGCTTATTGGGACAGGGTAACTATGGCTACACCTTC
CDR3 protein: CASSLLGQGNYGYTF
D gene: TRBD1
J gene: TRBJ1-2
clone size: -
V gene: TRBV27

CDR3 DNA: TGTGCCTGGAGTGTATCTCTCTTACAAGAGGCCCAGCATTTT
CDR3 protein: CAWSVSLLQEAQHF
D gene: -
J gene: TRBJ1-5
clone size: once
V gene: TRBV30

CDR3 DNA: TGTGCCAGCAGCCTGCAGGGGGTTTTAGGGAACTCACCCCTCCACTTT
CDR3 protein: CASSLQGVLGNSPLHF
D gene: TRBD1
J gene: TRBJ1-6
clone size: -
V gene: TRBV28

CDR3 DNA: TGTGCCAGCAGTCCCGGGACAGGGTCTGGGGCCAACGTCCTGACTTTC
CDR3 protein: CASSPGTGSGANVLTF
D gene: TRBD1
J gene: TRBJ2-6
clone size: -
V gene: TRBV11-3

CDR3 DNA: TGTGCCAGCAGCTTGGAACGACTTGTTTCGCGAGAGCAGTACTTC
CDR3 protein: CASSLERLVSREQYF
D gene: -
J gene: TRBJ2-7
clone size: few
V gene: TRBV5-6

CDR3 DNA: TGTGCCAGCTCACCGGCAGGGTTGGTCCTCAGTGAGCAGTTCTTC
CDR3 protein: CASSPAGLVLSEQFF
D gene: -
J gene: TRBJ2-1
clone size: -
V gene: TRBV18

CDR3 DNA: TGCGCCAGCAGCCAAGACTTGGGGGGGCTTGGGACCTATAATTCACCCCTCCACTTT
CDR3 protein: CASSQDLGGLGTYNSPLHF
D gene: -
J gene: TRBJ1-6
clone size: -
V gene: TRBV4-1

CDR3 DNA: TGTGCCAGCACGGGACTAGCGGGGGGGCCCCGGGAGACCCAGTACTTC
CDR3 protein: CASTGLAGGPRETQYF
D gene: TRBD2
J gene: TRBJ2-5
clone size: -
V gene: TRBV2

CDR3 DNA: TGTGCCATCACCCCGACAGTTAACTATGGCTACACCTTC
CDR3 protein: CAITPTVNYGYTF
D gene: -
J gene: TRBJ1-2
clone size: -
V gene: TRBV10-3

CDR3 DNA: TGTGCCAGCAGCAAGGGACTAGCGGGGAACACAGATACGCAGTATTTT
CDR3 protein: CASSKGLAGNTDTQYF
D gene: TRBD2
J gene: TRBJ2-3
clone size: once
V gene: TRBV7-3

CDR3 DNA: TGTGCCAGCAGCTCGTCAGCCTCCTATGGCTACACCTTC
CDR3 protein: CASSSSASYGYTF
D gene: -
J gene: TRBJ1-2
clone size: -
V gene: TRBV7-2

CDR3 DNA: TGTGCCAGCAGCTTACGGAGGACAGGCAGGGCACCTAATTCACCCCTCCACTTT
CDR3 protein: CASSLRRTGRAPNSPLHF
D gene: TRBD1
J gene: TRBJ1-6
clone size: -
V gene: TRBV7-2

CDR3 DNA: TGCGCCAGCAGTGGTAGAGAGGAGACCCAGTACTTC
CDR3 protein: CASSGREETQYF
D gene: -
J gene: TRBJ2-5
clone size: -
V gene: TRBV10-1

CDR3 DNA: TGTGCCAGCAGCAGGCCGGGACTAGCGGGAGGGTCCTACAATGAGCAGTTCTTC
CDR3 protein: CASSRPGLAGGSYNEQFF
D gene: TRBD2
J gene: TRBJ2-1
clone size: -
V gene: TRBV5-4

CDR3 DNA: TGTGCCAGCAGTGTTGGACTAGCGGGCGGCACAGATACGCAGTATTTT
CDR3 protein: CASSVGLAGGTDTQYF
D gene: TRBD2
J gene: TRBJ2-3
clone size: few
V gene: TRBV6-6

CDR3 DNA: TGTGCCAGCAGTTTAAACGACCGGACAGGTGGCTACACCTTC
CDR3 protein: CASSLNDRTGGYTF
D gene: TRBD1
J gene: TRBJ1-2
clone size: once
V gene: TRBV6-5

CDR3 DNA: TGTGCCAGCTCGGGGCAGGCCATTTACGAGCAGTACTTC
CDR3 protein: CASSGQAIYEQYF
D gene: -
J gene: TRBJ2-7
clone size: -
V gene: TRBV6-1

CDR3 DNA: TGTGCCAGTAGTTTAAGTGTGCGGGGGACGATGAATGAGCAGTTCTTC
CDR3 protein: CASSLSVRGTMNEQFF
D gene: TRBD2
J gene: TRBJ2-1
clone size: many
V gene: TRBV19

CDR3 DNA: TGTGCCAGCAGTCACGTCGGGACTACTAAAACCGGGGAGCTGTTTTTT
CDR3 protein: CASSHVGTTKTGELFF
D gene: TRBD2
J gene: TRBJ2-2
clone size: many
V gene: TRBV6-4

CDR3 DNA: TGTGCCAGCAGTTCGATGGGAGGGGAAGCCAAAAACATTCAGTACTTC
CDR3 protein: CASSSMGGEAKNIQYF
D gene: TRBD2
J gene: TRBJ2-4
clone size: -
V gene: TRBV27

CDR3 DNA: TGTGCCAGCAGCTTGCCCCTATATGGCTACACCTTC
CDR3 protein: CASSLPLYGYTF
D gene: -
J gene: TRBJ1-2
clone size: -
V gene: TRBV7-9

CDR3 DNA: TGTGCCAGCAGCTTAACGGGTGACACTTTGAACACTGAAGCTTTCTTT
CDR3 protein: CASSLTGDTLNTEAFF
D gene: -
J gene: TRBJ1-1
clone size: -
V gene: TRBV7-3

CDR3 DNA: TGTGCCAGCAGTTTATCGACAGCCCCAAATACGTTTTTT
CDR3 protein: CASSLSTAPNTFF
D gene: -
J gene: TRBJ1-4
clone size: -
V gene: TRBV28

CDR3 DNA: TGCGCCAGCAGCACTGGGAACGTCGGATTAGATTATAATTCACCCCTCCACTTT
CDR3 protein: CASSTGNVGLDYNSPLHF
D gene: -
J gene: TRBJ1-6
clone size: -
V gene: TRBV5-1

CDR3 DNA: TGTGCCAGCAGCTTAGTCTTGACGTCGGAGCAGTTCTTC
CDR3 protein: CASSLVLTSEQFF
D gene: -
J gene: TRBJ2-1
clone size: -
V gene: TRBV7-9

CDR3 DNA: TGCGCCAGCAGCTTGGATACGAATCAGCCCCAGCATTTT
CDR3 protein: CASSLDTNQPQHF
D gene: -
J gene: TRBJ1-5
clone size: many
V gene: TRBV5-1

CDR3 DNA: TGCGCCAGCAGCGGGCCAGCTCAAGAGACCCAGTACTTC
CDR3 protein: CASSGPAQETQYF
D gene: -
J gene: TRBJ2-5
clone size: -
V gene: TRBV5-1

CDR3 DNA: TGTGCCTGTGGGGGCTCCTATAATTCACCCCTCCACTTT
CDR3 protein: CACGGSYNSPLHF
D gene: -
J gene: TRBJ1-6
clone size: -
V gene: TRBV30

CDR3 DNA: TGCGCCAGCAGCCCGAGGGACACGAGCTCCTACGAGCAGTACTTC
CDR3 protein: CASSPRDTSSYEQYF
D gene: -
J gene: TRBJ2-7
clone size: many
V gene: TRBV5-1